This TCR beta chain was observed in a study of blood T cell repertoires in COVID-19. Sequencing used immunoSEQ multiplex PCR; TCRdb keeps in-frame clones, though not all of them. In the table there are approximately 210,000 clones, around 86% of which are singletons. This CDR3 has 15 amino acids. J lost 8 bases, V lost 5 bases, and 13 bases had no gene match. CDR1 is MDHEN, CDR2 SYDVKM, per germline. The TCR sequence derives from a man aged 25 to 45 in a cohort exposed to, infected with or recovered from COVID-19 (not recorded which). The chain combines TRBV28 with TRBJ1-1, with TRBD1 matching over 8 bases. Specimen: PBMCs or T cells enriched from blood (not recorded which). Here the CDR3 DNA reads TGTGCCAGCAGTCTACCCACAGGGGGTCCTAAGGAAGCTTTCTTT. The encoded protein is CASSLPTGGPKEAFF.